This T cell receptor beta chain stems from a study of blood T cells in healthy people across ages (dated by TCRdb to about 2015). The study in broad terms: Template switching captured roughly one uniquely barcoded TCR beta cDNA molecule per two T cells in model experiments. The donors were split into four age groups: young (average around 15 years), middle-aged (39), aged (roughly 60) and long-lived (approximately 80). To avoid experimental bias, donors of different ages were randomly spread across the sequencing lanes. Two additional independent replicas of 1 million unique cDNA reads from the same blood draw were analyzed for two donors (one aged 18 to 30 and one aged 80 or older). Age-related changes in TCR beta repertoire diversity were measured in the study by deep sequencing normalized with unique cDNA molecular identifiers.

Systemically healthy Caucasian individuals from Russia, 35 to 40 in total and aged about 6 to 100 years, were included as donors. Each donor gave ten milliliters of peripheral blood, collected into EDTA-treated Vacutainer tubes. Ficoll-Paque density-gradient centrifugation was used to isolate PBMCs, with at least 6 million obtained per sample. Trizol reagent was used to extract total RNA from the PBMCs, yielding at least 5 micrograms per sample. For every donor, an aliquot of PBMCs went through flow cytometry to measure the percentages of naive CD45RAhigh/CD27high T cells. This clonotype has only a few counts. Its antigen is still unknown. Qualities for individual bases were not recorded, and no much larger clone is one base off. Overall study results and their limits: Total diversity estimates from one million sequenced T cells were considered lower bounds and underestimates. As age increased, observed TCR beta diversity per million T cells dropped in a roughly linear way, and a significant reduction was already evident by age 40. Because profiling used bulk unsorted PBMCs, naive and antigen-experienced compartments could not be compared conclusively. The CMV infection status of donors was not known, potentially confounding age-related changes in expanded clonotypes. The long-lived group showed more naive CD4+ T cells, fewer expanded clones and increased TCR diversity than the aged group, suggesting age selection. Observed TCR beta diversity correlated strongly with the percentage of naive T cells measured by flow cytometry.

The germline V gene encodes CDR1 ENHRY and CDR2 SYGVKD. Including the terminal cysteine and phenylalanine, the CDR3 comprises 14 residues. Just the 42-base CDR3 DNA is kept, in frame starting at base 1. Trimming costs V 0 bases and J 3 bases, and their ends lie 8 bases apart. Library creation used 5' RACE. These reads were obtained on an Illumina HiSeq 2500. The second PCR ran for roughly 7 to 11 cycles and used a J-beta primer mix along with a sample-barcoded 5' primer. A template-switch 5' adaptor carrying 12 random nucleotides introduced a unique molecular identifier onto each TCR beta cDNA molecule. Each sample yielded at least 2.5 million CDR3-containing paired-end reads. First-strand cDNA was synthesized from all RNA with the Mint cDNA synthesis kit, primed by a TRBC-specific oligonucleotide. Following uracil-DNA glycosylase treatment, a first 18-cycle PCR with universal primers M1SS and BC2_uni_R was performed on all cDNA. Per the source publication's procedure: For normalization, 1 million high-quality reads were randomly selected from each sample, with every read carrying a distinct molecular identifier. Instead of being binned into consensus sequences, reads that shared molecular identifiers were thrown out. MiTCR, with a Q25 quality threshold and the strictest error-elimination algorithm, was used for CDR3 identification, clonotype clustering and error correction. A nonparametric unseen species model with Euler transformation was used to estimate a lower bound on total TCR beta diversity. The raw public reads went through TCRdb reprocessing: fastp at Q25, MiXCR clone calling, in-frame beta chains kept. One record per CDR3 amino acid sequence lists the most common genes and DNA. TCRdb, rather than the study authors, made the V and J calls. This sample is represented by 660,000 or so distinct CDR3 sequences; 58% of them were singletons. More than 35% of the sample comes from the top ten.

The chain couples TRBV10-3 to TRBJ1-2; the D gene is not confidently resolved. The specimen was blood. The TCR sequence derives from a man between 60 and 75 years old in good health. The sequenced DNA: TGTGCCATCAGTGAGTCGTCTTCCTACTATGGCTACACCTTC. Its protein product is CAISESSSYYGYTF.